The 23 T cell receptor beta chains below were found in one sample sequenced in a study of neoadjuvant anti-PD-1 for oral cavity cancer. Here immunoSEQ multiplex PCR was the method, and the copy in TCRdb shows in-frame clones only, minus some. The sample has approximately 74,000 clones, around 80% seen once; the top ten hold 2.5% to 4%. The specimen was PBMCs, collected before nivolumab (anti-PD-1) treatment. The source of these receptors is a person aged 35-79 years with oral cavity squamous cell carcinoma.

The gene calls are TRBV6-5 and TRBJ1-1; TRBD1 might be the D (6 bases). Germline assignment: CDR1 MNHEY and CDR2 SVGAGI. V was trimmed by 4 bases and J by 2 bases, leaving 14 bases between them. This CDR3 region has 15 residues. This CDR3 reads CASSSSFRGNTEAFF. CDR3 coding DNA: TGTGCCAGCAGTTCCTCTTTCAGGGGAAACACTGAAGCTTTCTTT.

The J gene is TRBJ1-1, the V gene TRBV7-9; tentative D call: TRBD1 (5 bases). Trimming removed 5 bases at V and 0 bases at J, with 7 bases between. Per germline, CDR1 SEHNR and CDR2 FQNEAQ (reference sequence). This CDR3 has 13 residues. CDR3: CASSRTLNTEAFF. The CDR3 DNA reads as TGTGCCAGCAGCCGGACACTGAACACTGAAGCTTTCTTT.

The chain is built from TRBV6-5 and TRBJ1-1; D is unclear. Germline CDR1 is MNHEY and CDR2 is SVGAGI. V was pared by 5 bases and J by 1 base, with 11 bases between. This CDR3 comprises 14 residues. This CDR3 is CASSELTANTEAFF. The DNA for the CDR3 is TGTGCCAGCAGTGAACTAACAGCGAACACTGAAGCTTTCTTT.

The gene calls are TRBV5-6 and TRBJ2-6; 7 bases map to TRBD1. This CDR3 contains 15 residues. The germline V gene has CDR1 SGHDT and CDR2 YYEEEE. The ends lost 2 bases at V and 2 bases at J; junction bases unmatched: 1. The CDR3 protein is CASSFDRAGANVLTF. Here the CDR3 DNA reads TGTGCCAGCAGCTTCGACAGGGCTGGGGCCAACGTCCTGACTTTC.

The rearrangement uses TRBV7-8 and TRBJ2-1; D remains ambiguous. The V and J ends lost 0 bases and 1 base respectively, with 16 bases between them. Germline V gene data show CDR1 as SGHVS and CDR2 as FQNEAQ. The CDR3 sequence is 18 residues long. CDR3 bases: TGTGCCAGCAGCTTAGCTTTTCTTCCCGGGCCTTCCTACAATGAGCAGTTCTTC. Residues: CASSLAFLPGPSYNEQFF.

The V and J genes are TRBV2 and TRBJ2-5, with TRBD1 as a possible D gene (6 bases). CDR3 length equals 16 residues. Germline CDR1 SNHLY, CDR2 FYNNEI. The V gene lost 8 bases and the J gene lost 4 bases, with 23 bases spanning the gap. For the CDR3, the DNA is TGTGCCAGCCTGAGAGAGGCTGGGACAAGGGGAGAGACCCAGTACTTC. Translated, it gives CASLREAGTRGETQYF.

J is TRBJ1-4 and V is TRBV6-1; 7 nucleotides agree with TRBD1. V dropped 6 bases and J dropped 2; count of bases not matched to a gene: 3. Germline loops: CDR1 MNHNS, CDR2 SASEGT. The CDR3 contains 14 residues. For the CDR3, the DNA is TGTGCCAGCAGCTTACAGGGGACTAATGAAAAACTGTTTTTT. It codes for CASSLQGTNEKLFF.

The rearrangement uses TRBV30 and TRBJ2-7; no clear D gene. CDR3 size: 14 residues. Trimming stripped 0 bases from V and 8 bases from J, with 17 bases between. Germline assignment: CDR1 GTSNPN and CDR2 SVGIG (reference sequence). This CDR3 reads CAWSVGPSNPQQYF. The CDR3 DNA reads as TGTGCCTGGAGTGTGGGCCCGAGTAATCCCCAGCAGTACTTC.

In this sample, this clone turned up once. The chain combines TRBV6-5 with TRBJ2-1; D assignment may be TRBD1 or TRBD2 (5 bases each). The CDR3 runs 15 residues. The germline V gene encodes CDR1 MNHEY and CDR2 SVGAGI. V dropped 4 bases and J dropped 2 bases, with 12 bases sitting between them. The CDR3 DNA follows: TGTGCCAGCAGTTTATCGTTGGGACCCTACAATGAGCAGTTCTTC. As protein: CASSLSLGPYNEQFF.

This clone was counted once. The CDR3 bases are TGTGCCGGCTCCTGGACCATCCTGGGCGAGCAGTACTTC. Translated: CAGSWTILGEQYF. The V and J genes are TRBV7-8 and TRBJ2-7; D uncertain. Germline-derived CDR1 and CDR2 are SGHVS and FQNEAQ. CDR3 size: 13 residues. V was clipped by 11 bases and J by 6 bases, with 20 bases between them.

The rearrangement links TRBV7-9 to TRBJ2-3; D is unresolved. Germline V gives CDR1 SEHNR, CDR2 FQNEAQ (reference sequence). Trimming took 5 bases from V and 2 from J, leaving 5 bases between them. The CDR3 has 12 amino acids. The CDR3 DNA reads TGTGCCAGCAGCAGCTCCACAGATACGCAGTATTTT. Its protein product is CASSSSTDTQYF.

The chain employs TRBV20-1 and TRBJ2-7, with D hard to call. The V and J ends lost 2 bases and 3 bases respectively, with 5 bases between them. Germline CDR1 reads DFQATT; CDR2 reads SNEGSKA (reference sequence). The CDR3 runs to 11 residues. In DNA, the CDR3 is TGCAGTGCTAGATCGGTCTACGAGCAGTACTTC. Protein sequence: CSARSVYEQYF.

The CDR3 is CASSFGTGGVGEAFF. CDR3 bases: TGTGCCAGCAGTTTCGGGACAGGAGGAGTAGGGGAAGCTTTCTTT. The chain employs TRBV27 and TRBJ1-1, with 8 bases aligning to TRBD1. The CDR3 is made up of 15 amino acids. V was clipped by 3 bases and J by 8 bases; unmatched bases: 11. The germline CDR1 and CDR2 sequences are MNHEY and SMNVEV (reference sequence).

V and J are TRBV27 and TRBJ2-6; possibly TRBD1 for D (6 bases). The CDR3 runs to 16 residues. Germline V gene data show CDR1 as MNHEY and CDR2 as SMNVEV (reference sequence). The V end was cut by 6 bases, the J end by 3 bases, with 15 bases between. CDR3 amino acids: CASRNGQKFGANVLTF. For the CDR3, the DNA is TGTGCCAGCAGGAACGGACAGAAGTTTGGGGCCAACGTCCTGACTTTC.

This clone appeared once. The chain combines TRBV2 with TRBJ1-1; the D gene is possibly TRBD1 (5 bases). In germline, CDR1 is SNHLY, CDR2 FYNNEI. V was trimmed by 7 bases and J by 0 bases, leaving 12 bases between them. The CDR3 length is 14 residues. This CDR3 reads CASIVDSMNTEAFF. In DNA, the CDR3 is TGTGCCAGCATCGTAGACAGCATGAACACTGAAGCTTTCTTT. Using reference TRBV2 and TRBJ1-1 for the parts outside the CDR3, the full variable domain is EPEVTQTPSHQVTQMGQEVILRCVPISNHLYFYWYRQILGQKVEFLVSFYNNEISEKSEIFDDQFSVERPDGSNFTLKIRSTKLEDSAMYFCASIVDSMNTEAFFGQGTRLTVV.

The CDR3 reads CASSWVGEAGELFF. Written as DNA, the CDR3 is TGTGCCAGCAGCTGGGTGGGGGAAGCCGGGGAGCTGTTTTTT. The gene calls are TRBV2 and TRBJ2-2, with D possibly being TRBD1 or TRBD2 (5 bases each). Germline-derived CDR1 and CDR2 are SNHLY and FYNNEI. This CDR3 is built from 14 residues. Trimming pared 6 bases from V and 6 bases from J, leaving 14 bases between.

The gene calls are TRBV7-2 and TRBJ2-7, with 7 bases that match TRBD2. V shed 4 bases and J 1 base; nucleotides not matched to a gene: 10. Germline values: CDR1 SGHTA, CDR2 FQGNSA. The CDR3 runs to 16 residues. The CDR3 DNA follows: TGTGCCAGCAGCTACGGCTCGGGACTAACTTCCTACGAGCAGTACTTC. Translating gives CASSYGSGLTSYEQYF.

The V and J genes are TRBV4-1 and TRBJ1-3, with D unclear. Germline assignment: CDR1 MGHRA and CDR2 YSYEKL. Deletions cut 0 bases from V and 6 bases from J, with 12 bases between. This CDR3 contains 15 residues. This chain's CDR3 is CASSQDRGLENTIYF. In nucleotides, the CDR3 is TGCGCCAGCAGCCAAGATAGAGGGTTAGAAAACACCATATATTTT.

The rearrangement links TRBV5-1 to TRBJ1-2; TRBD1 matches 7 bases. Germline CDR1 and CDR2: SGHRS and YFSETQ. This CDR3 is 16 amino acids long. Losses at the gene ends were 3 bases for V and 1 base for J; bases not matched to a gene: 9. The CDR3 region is CASSYGTASYNYGYTF. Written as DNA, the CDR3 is TGCGCCAGCAGCTATGGGACAGCCTCTTATAACTATGGCTACACCTTC.

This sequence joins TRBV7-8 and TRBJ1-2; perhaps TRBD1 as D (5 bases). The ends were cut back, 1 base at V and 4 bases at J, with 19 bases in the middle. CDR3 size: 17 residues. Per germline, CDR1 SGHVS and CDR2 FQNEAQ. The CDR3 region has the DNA TGTGCCAGCAGCTTAGGTCCCACCCGGGGCACGGGCTATGGCTACACCTTC. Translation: CASSLGPTRGTGYGYTF.

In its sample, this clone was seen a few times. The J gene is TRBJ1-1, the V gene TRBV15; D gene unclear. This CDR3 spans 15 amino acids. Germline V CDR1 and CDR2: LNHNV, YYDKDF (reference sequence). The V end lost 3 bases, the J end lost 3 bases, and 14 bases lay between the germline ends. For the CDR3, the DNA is TGTGCCACCAGCAGGAATAAGAACCCGGACACTGAAGCTTTCTTT. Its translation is CATSRNKNPDTEAFF.

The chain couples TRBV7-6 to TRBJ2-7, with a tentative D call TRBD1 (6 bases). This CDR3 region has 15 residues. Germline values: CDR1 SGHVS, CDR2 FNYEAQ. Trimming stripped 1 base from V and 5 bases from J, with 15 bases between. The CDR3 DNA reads TGTGCCAGCAGCTTAGAGTGGACAGCCAACAACGAGCAGTACTTC. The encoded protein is CASSLEWTANNEQYF.

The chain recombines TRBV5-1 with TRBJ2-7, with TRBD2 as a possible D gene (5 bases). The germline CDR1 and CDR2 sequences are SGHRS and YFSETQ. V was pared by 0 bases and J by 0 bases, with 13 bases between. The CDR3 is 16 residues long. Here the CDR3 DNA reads TGCGCCAGCAGCTTGGGGGCCGGACTCATCTCCTACGAGCAGTACTTC. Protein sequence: CASSLGAGLISYEQYF.